These T cell receptor beta chains were read from a single sample in a study of blood T cell repertoires in COVID-19. Sequenced by immunoSEQ multiplex PCR; TCRdb stores in-frame clones only, minus some. The sample has around 300,000 clones, approximately 91% seen once. Sequencing input: peripheral blood. Receptors were obtained from a man aged 18 to 35 with active or convalescent COVID-19. Both conserved end residues are part of each CDR3. The order of the fields is clone size, CDR3 length, V gene, D gene, J gene, CDR3 DNA, CDR3 protein. A D gene is named only where the DNA matches it firmly. A row's size may be missing; if present it is once, few, many or a size class.

abundance: NA
len: 16
v_gene: TRBV7-2
d_gene: TRBD2
j_gene: TRBJ2-3
CDR3nt: TGTGCCAGCAGCTTAGATATCAGCGGGGGCTCAGATACGCAGTATTTT
CDR3aa: CASSLDISGGSDTQYF

abundance: NA
len: 16
v_gene: TRBV10-2
d_gene: TRBD1
j_gene: TRBJ1-2
CDR3nt: TGCGCCAGCAGTGAGTCGGGAGACAGGGACCCCTATGGCTACACCTTC
CDR3aa: CASSESGDRDPYGYTF

abundance: NA
len: 11
v_gene: TRBV24-1
d_gene: NA
j_gene: TRBJ2-5
CDR3nt: TGTGCCACCAGTGACCGAGAGACCCAGTACTTC
CDR3aa: CATSDRETQYF

abundance: NA
len: 13
v_gene: TRBV11-2
d_gene: NA
j_gene: TRBJ1-2
CDR3nt: TGTGCCAGCAGCTTAGCTGGGGGGGAGGGCTACACCTTC
CDR3aa: CASSLAGGEGYTF

abundance: NA
len: 16
v_gene: TRBV6-6
d_gene: TRBD1
j_gene: TRBJ1-1
CDR3nt: TGTGCCAGCAGACACGACAGGGTTTCGTACAACACTGAAGCTTTCTTT
CDR3aa: CASRHDRVSYNTEAFF

abundance: NA
len: 16
v_gene: TRBV10-3
d_gene: TRBD2
j_gene: TRBJ2-1
CDR3nt: TGTGCCATCAGTGGAAGCGGGGCATCAAGGGACAATGAGCAGTTCTTC
CDR3aa: CAISGSGASRDNEQFF

abundance: NA
len: 16
v_gene: TRBV11-3
d_gene: TRBD2
j_gene: TRBJ2-3
CDR3nt: TGTGCCAGCAGCTTAGGTCTTAGCGGGGACACAGATACGCAGTATTTT
CDR3aa: CASSLGLSGDTDTQYF

abundance: once
len: 16
v_gene: TRBV5-5
d_gene: TRBD1
j_gene: TRBJ2-2
CDR3nt: TGTGCCAGCAGCAAGGGACAGGGGGAGGACACCGGGGAGCTGTTTTTT
CDR3aa: CASSKGQGEDTGELFF

abundance: NA
len: 17
v_gene: TRBV4-1
d_gene: NA
j_gene: TRBJ1-6
CDR3nt: TGCGCCAGCAGCCAAGAACAGGCGAGCTCCTATAATTCACCCCTCCACTTT
CDR3aa: CASSQEQASSYNSPLHF

abundance: NA
len: 12
v_gene: TRBV15
d_gene: NA
j_gene: TRBJ2-2
CDR3nt: TGTGCCACCAGCCCTTTCACCGGGGAGCTGTTTTTT
CDR3aa: CATSPFTGELFF

abundance: NA
len: 16
v_gene: TRBV6-2/TRBV6-3
d_gene: TRBD1
j_gene: TRBJ2-3
CDR3nt: TGTGCCAGCAGTTACGAACAGGGGGCGCCAACAGATACGCAGTATTTT
CDR3aa: CASSYEQGAPTDTQYF

abundance: NA
len: 15
v_gene: TRBV15
d_gene: NA
j_gene: TRBJ1-4
CDR3nt: TGTGCCACCAGCAGAGCCCCAGGGTCTAATGAAAAACTGTTTTTT
CDR3aa: CATSRAPGSNEKLFF

abundance: NA
len: 15
v_gene: TRBV10-2
d_gene: NA
j_gene: TRBJ2-3
CDR3nt: TGCGCCAGCAGGAAAGGGGGACATAGTCCAGATACGCAGTATTTT
CDR3aa: CASRKGGHSPDTQYF

abundance: few
len: 13
v_gene: TRBV6-5
d_gene: NA
j_gene: TRBJ1-1
CDR3nt: TGTGCCAGCACTGGGGCCATGAACACTGAAGCTTTCTTT
CDR3aa: CASTGAMNTEAFF

abundance: NA
len: 15
v_gene: TRBV23-1
d_gene: NA
j_gene: TRBJ1-5
CDR3nt: TGCGCCAGCAGTCAGCGACAGTTTAGCAATCAGCCCCAGCATTTT
CDR3aa: CASSQRQFSNQPQHF

abundance: NA
len: 11
v_gene: TRBV2
d_gene: NA
j_gene: TRBJ1-2
CDR3nt: TGTGCCAGCGCCAAGCTCTATGGCTACACCTTC
CDR3aa: CASAKLYGYTF

abundance: NA
len: 17
v_gene: TRBV7-2
d_gene: NA
j_gene: TRBJ2-3
CDR3nt: TGTGCCAGTGAATCTTTCAGTTTTCATAGGGGTACAGATACGCAGTATTTT
CDR3aa: CASESFSFHRGTDTQYF

abundance: NA
len: 16
v_gene: TRBV7-2
d_gene: NA
j_gene: TRBJ2-1
CDR3nt: TGTGCCAGCAGCTTAGCGGCGGGGAACTCCTACAATGAGCAGTTCTTC
CDR3aa: CASSLAAGNSYNEQFF

abundance: NA
len: 19
v_gene: TRBV4-3
d_gene: NA
j_gene: TRBJ1-2
CDR3nt: TGCGCCAGCAGCCAAGATCCGGGGGGCGGAGGGAGTACCACCTATGGCTACACCTTC
CDR3aa: CASSQDPGGGGSTTYGYTF

abundance: NA
len: 13
v_gene: TRBV10-3
d_gene: NA
j_gene: TRBJ2-5
CDR3nt: TGTGCCATCAGTGAATCGACAGGAGAGACCCAGTACTTC
CDR3aa: CAISESTGETQYF

abundance: NA
len: 15
v_gene: TRBV23-1
d_gene: NA
j_gene: TRBJ1-5
CDR3nt: TGCGCCAGCAGTCAGGCATTGGCAGATAATCAGCCCCAGCATTTT
CDR3aa: CASSQALADNQPQHF

abundance: NA
len: 10
v_gene: TRBV28
d_gene: NA
j_gene: TRBJ2-1
CDR3nt: TGTGCCAGCAGTTTACAGGAGCAGTTCTTC
CDR3aa: CASSLQEQFF

abundance: NA
len: 14
v_gene: TRBV10-3
d_gene: TRBD2
j_gene: TRBJ2-7
CDR3nt: TGTGCCATCAGTGTATCTAGCGGGGAGTACGAGCAGTACTTC
CDR3aa: CAISVSSGEYEQYF

abundance: NA
len: 13
v_gene: TRBV13
d_gene: NA
j_gene: TRBJ2-1
CDR3nt: TGTGCCAGCAGCTTAGCAGTAATCAATGAGCAGTTCTTC
CDR3aa: CASSLAVINEQFF

abundance: NA
len: 13
v_gene: TRBV21-1
d_gene: NA
j_gene: TRBJ1-1
CDR3nt: TGTGCCAGCACTCCCAGGGGGAACACTGAAGCTTTCTTT
CDR3aa: CASTPRGNTEAFF

abundance: NA
len: 15
v_gene: TRBV19
d_gene: NA
j_gene: TRBJ1-5
CDR3nt: TGTGCCAGTAGTATTGCATACTATAGCAATCAGCCCCAGCATTTT
CDR3aa: CASSIAYYSNQPQHF

abundance: NA
len: 15
v_gene: TRBV27
d_gene: NA
j_gene: TRBJ2-4
CDR3nt: TGTGCCAGCAGACTAAACCGGGACTTAGGGCACATTCAGTACTTC
CDR3aa: CASRLNRDLGHIQYF

abundance: NA
len: 15
v_gene: TRBV4-1
d_gene: TRBD2
j_gene: TRBJ2-1
CDR3nt: TGCGCCAGCAGCCCCGGGGATGGGGCGGGGGGGCGTCGGTTCTTC
CDR3aa: CASSPGDGAGGRRFF

abundance: NA
len: 15
v_gene: TRBV11-2
d_gene: TRBD1
j_gene: TRBJ1-2
CDR3nt: TGTGCCAGCAGCACGGGGACAGGGGTTATCTATGGCTACACCTTC
CDR3aa: CASSTGTGVIYGYTF

abundance: once
len: 14
v_gene: TRBV18
d_gene: TRBD2
j_gene: TRBJ2-5
CDR3nt: TGTGCCAGCTCACAACTAGCGGGGGAGGAGACCCAGTACTTC
CDR3aa: CASSQLAGEETQYF

abundance: NA
len: 14
v_gene: TRBV7-2
d_gene: NA
j_gene: TRBJ1-1
CDR3nt: TGTGCCAGCAGCCCACAGGGTTGGAACACTGAAGCTTTCTTT
CDR3aa: CASSPQGWNTEAFF

abundance: NA
len: 14
v_gene: TRBV13
d_gene: NA
j_gene: TRBJ2-7
CDR3nt: TGTGCCAGCAGCTTAGGCCGGGGAGAATACGAGCAGTACTTC
CDR3aa: CASSLGRGEYEQYF

abundance: NA
len: 16
v_gene: TRBV19
d_gene: NA
j_gene: TRBJ1-5
CDR3nt: TGTGCCAGTAGTATAGTAGCGGGTGCTGGGTATCAGCCCCAGCATTTT
CDR3aa: CASSIVAGAGYQPQHF

abundance: NA
len: 15
v_gene: TRBV4-1
d_gene: NA
j_gene: TRBJ1-2
CDR3nt: TGCGCCAGCAGCCAAAAGAGTCAGGGTAGCTATGGCTACACCTTC
CDR3aa: CASSQKSQGSYGYTF

abundance: NA
len: 17
v_gene: TRBV7-9
d_gene: TRBD1
j_gene: TRBJ1-1
CDR3nt: TGTGCCAGCAGGCGGACCGGGACAGAAACCATGAACACTGAAGCTTTCTTT
CDR3aa: CASRRTGTETMNTEAFF

abundance: NA
len: 14
v_gene: TRBV19
d_gene: TRBD1
j_gene: TRBJ1-1
CDR3nt: TGTGCCAGTAGTATGTGGACAGGGGAGGCTGAAGCTTTCTTT
CDR3aa: CASSMWTGEAEAFF

abundance: NA
len: 13
v_gene: TRBV5-4
d_gene: TRBD1
j_gene: TRBJ1-1
CDR3nt: TGTGCCAGCAGCGGACAGGGGGCCACTGAAGCTTTCTTT
CDR3aa: CASSGQGATEAFF

abundance: NA
len: 16
v_gene: TRBV10-3
d_gene: TRBD1
j_gene: TRBJ1-3
CDR3nt: TGTGCCATCAGTGCCCGGGACAGGGGGCTTGGAAACACCATATATTTT
CDR3aa: CAISARDRGLGNTIYF

abundance: NA
len: 17
v_gene: TRBV7-9
d_gene: NA
j_gene: TRBJ2-2
CDR3nt: TGTGCCAGCAGCGGTAGACCCGGGACAAAGAACACCGGGGAGCTGTTTTTT
CDR3aa: CASSGRPGTKNTGELFF

abundance: NA
len: 14
v_gene: TRBV10-3
d_gene: NA
j_gene: TRBJ1-1
CDR3nt: TGTGCCATCACTGACACAGGGATGAACACTGAAGCTTTCTTT
CDR3aa: CAITDTGMNTEAFF

abundance: NA
len: 15
v_gene: TRBV28
d_gene: NA
j_gene: TRBJ2-3
CDR3nt: TGTGCCAGCACGGTTGAAAGTCCCCTCACAGATACGCAGTATTTT
CDR3aa: CASTVESPLTDTQYF

abundance: NA
len: 15
v_gene: TRBV7-2
d_gene: NA
j_gene: TRBJ2-3
CDR3nt: TGTGCCAGCAGCCTAGGGGACTTTCCCACAGATACGCAGTATTTT
CDR3aa: CASSLGDFPTDTQYF

abundance: NA
len: 14
v_gene: TRBV2
d_gene: NA
j_gene: TRBJ2-5
CDR3nt: TGTGCCAGCAGTGACCGGGGTATCAAAGAGACCCAGTACTTC
CDR3aa: CASSDRGIKETQYF

abundance: NA
len: 16
v_gene: TRBV11-2
d_gene: NA
j_gene: TRBJ2-5
CDR3nt: TGTGCCAGCAGCTTAGTAATGGGACTTCTACAAGAGACCCAGTACTTC
CDR3aa: CASSLVMGLLQETQYF

abundance: NA
len: 15
v_gene: TRBV9
d_gene: TRBD2
j_gene: TRBJ2-1
CDR3nt: TGTGCCAGCAGCCCCGGGACTAGTGCTGTCCATGAGCAGTTCTTC
CDR3aa: CASSPGTSAVHEQFF

abundance: NA
len: 8
v_gene: TRBV24-1
d_gene: NA
j_gene: TRBJ1-1
CDR3nt: TGTGCCACCGGAGGAGCTTTCTTT
CDR3aa: CATGGAFF

abundance: once
len: 17
v_gene: TRBV7-2
d_gene: TRBD1
j_gene: TRBJ1-3
CDR3nt: TGTGCCAGCAGCTTAGCGGAACAGGGGGAATCTGGAAACACCATATATTTT
CDR3aa: CASSLAEQGESGNTIYF

abundance: NA
len: 17
v_gene: TRBV19
d_gene: TRBD1
j_gene: TRBJ2-2
CDR3nt: TGTGCCAGTAGTACGTCCCCGGGACAGGGGGGAACCGGGGAGCTGTTTTTT
CDR3aa: CASSTSPGQGGTGELFF

abundance: NA
len: 13
v_gene: TRBV6-5
d_gene: TRBD2
j_gene: TRBJ2-7
CDR3nt: TGTGCCAGCAAAATAGCGGGGGCCTACGAGCAGTACTTC
CDR3aa: CASKIAGAYEQYF

abundance: few
len: 16
v_gene: TRBV5-1
d_gene: TRBD1
j_gene: TRBJ1-2
CDR3nt: TGCGCCAGCAGCCCCGGGACAGCTTCACTTAACTATGGCTACACCTTC
CDR3aa: CASSPGTASLNYGYTF

abundance: NA
len: 16
v_gene: TRBV6-5
d_gene: NA
j_gene: TRBJ2-6
CDR3nt: TGTGCCAGCAGTTCGACCGGACTCTCTGGGGCCAACGTCCTGACTTTC
CDR3aa: CASSSTGLSGANVLTF